The rows below give T cell receptor beta chains drawn from one sample of a study of control samples from healthy donors and cancer patients. Libraries were prepared by immunoSEQ multiplex PCR; TCRdb keeps only in-frame clonotypes and omits some of them. The sample carries roughly 450,000 clones, around 90% recorded once. The specimen was PBMCs. All receptors come from a man in his forties or fifties with head and neck cancer. CDR3s include the opening cysteine and the closing phenylalanine or tryptophan. A D gene is named only where the DNA matches it firmly. Expanded clones get a size class; other rows say once, few or many, or leave the size out.

D gene	clone size	J gene	V gene	CDR3 protein	CDR3 DNA
TRBD2	.	TRBJ2-7	TRBV6-2/TRBV6-3	CASSYSPSRRERGNHEQYF	TGTGCCAGCAGTTACTCCCCCTCGCGGCGGGAGCGGGGTAACCACGAGCAGTACTTC
.	.	TRBJ2-2	TRBV27	CASSLMEGGELFF	TGTGCCAGCAGTTTAATGGAAGGCGGGGAGCTGTTTTTT
.	.	TRBJ2-7	TRBV9	CASSVAPLYEQYF	TGTGCCAGCAGCGTAGCGCCCCTCTACGAGCAGTACTTC
.	.	TRBJ2-7	TRBV13	CASSSLRDTTYEQYF	TGTGCCAGCAGCTCCCTCCGGGACACTACCTACGAGCAGTACTTC
.	.	TRBJ2-3	TRBV2	CASRGPAGDTQYF	TGTGCCAGCCGGGGGCCCGCGGGAGATACGCAGTATTTT
TRBD2	.	TRBJ2-3	TRBV27	CASSLSFRLARWTDTQYF	TGTGCCAGCAGTTTATCGTTTCGACTAGCCCGATGGACAGATACGCAGTATTTT
TRBD2	once	TRBJ2-5	TRBV6-5	CASSRLAGVGETQYF	TGTGCCAGCAGTCGACTAGCGGGGGTTGGAGAGACCCAGTACTTC
.	.	TRBJ1-3	TRBV6-5	CASSYGGNTIYF	TGTGCCAGCAGTTACGGGGGAAACACCATATATTTT
.	.	TRBJ1-4	TRBV15	CATSIGRTATNEKLFF	TGTGCCACCAGCATAGGTAGAACAGCAACTAATGAAAAACTGTTTTTT
.	once	TRBJ2-7	TRBV2	CASSEALGGYEQYF	TGTGCCAGCAGTGAAGCGCTTGGGGGGTACGAGCAGTACTTC
.	.	TRBJ2-4	TRBV11-3	CASSPGTVAKNIQYF	TGTGCCAGCAGCCCCGGGACGGTAGCCAAAAACATTCAGTACTTC
.	.	TRBJ2-7	TRBV2	CASMSGARTYEQYF	TGTGCCAGCATGTCGGGGGCGCGGACCTACGAGCAGTACTTC
.	.	TRBJ1-1	TRBV28	CASSPAGVDTEAFF	TGTGCCAGCAGCCCGGCAGGGGTTGACACTGAAGCTTTCTTT
TRBD2	.	TRBJ2-7	TRBV10-1	CASSKGPRLAGAHTYEQYF	TGCGCCAGCAGCAAAGGACCAAGACTAGCGGGAGCCCACACCTACGAGCAGTACTTC
.	.	TRBJ1-1	TRBV5-6	CASSLDTGRFGTEAFF	TGTGCCAGCAGCTTGGATACAGGGAGATTTGGCACTGAAGCTTTCTTT
.	.	TRBJ1-6	TRBV7-9	CASSQGVFGSPLHF	TGTGCCAGCAGCCAAGGGGTTTTCGGGTCACCCCTCCACTTT
TRBD2	.	TRBJ2-3	TRBV9	CASSVAWRGGTDTQYF	TGTGCCAGCAGCGTAGCTTGGCGGGGGGGAACAGATACGCAGTATTTT
.	.	TRBJ1-6	TRBV24-1	CATEGLNNSPLHF	TGTGCCACCGAAGGACTGAATAATTCACCCCTCCACTTT
TRBD1	once	TRBJ1-6	TRBV6-5	CASSYRTGYNSPLHF	TGTGCCAGCAGTTACAGGACAGGGTATAATTCACCCCTCCACTTT
TRBD1	.	TRBJ1-5	TRBV29-1	CSVEGTGGNQPQHF	TGCAGCGTTGAGGGGACAGGGGGTAATCAGCCCCAGCATTTT
.	.	TRBJ1-3	TRBV9	CASSVGYPGSGNTIYF	TGTGCCAGCAGCGTAGGGTATCCGGGCTCTGGAAACACCATATATTTT
.	once	TRBJ2-5	TRBV28	CASSLMGAQETQYF	TGTGCCAGCAGTTTAATGGGGGCCCAAGAGACCCAGTACTTC
.	.	TRBJ1-1	TRBV7-6	CASSLAAGNTEAFF	TGTGCCAGCAGCTTAGCCGCGGGAAACACTGAAGCTTTCTTT
.	once	TRBJ2-3	TRBV5-1	CASSPAGFRTSSTDTQYF	TGCGCCAGCAGCCCCGCGGGATTTAGAACCTCTAGCACAGATACGCAGTATTTT
TRBD1	.	TRBJ1-5	TRBV19	CASRDSTGSWKPQHF	TGTGCCAGTAGGGATTCGACAGGGTCTTGGAAGCCCCAGCATTTT
.	.	TRBJ1-5	TRBV7-2	CASSLGGAQPQHF	TGTGCCAGCAGCTTGGGTGGGGCCCAGCCCCAGCATTTT
.	.	TRBJ2-7	TRBV5-1	CASSPTADTKPYEQYF	TGCGCCAGCAGCCCCACAGCGGACACAAAGCCATACGAGCAGTACTTC
.	.	TRBJ2-2	TRBV10-3	CAISVGVSNTGELFF	TGTGCCATCAGTGTAGGGGTGTCGAACACCGGGGAGCTGTTTTTT
.	once	TRBJ1-6	TRBV3-1/TRBV3-2	CASSPFRQCGSPLHF	TGTGCCAGCAGCCCCTTTCGGCAATGCGGCTCACCCCTCCACTTT
.	.	TRBJ2-2	TRBV19	CASIGDRDNTGELFF	TGTGCCAGTATCGGGGATAGGGATAACACCGGGGAGCTGTTTTTT
.	.	TRBJ2-1	TRBV30	CAWSPRDNEQFF	TGTGCCTGGAGTCCGCGGGACAATGAGCAGTTCTTC
.	.	TRBJ2-1	TRBV24-1	CATSDSAAYNEQFF	TGTGCCACCAGTGATTCAGCAGCCTACAATGAGCAGTTCTTC
.	.	TRBJ1-6	TRBV9	CASSVAGGPLHF	TGTGCCAGCAGCGTGGCGGGGGGGCCCCTCCACTTT
.	few	TRBJ2-1	TRBV19	CASSSNSYNEQFF	TGTGCCAGTAGTTCCAACTCCTACAATGAGCAGTTCTTC
.	.	TRBJ2-2	TRBV5-4	CASSGTAGTDNTGELFF	TGTGCCAGCAGCGGGACAGCGGGGACCGATAACACCGGGGAGCTGTTTTTT
.	.	TRBJ1-1	TRBV5-1	CASSSRPGQTEAFF	TGCGCCAGCAGCTCGCGTCCAGGGCAAACTGAAGCTTTCTTT
.	.	TRBJ2-1	TRBV28	CASSFRNEQFF	TGTGCCAGCAGTTTCAGGAATGAGCAGTTCTTC
.	.	TRBJ2-1	TRBV9	CASSLSSPLVGRAYNEQFF	TGTGCCAGTAGCCTTAGTTCCCCCCTCGTCGGCAGAGCCTACAATGAGCAGTTCTTC
.	.	TRBJ1-2	TRBV24-1	CATSDPGTNYGYTF	TGTGCCACCAGTGATCCCGGGACAAACTATGGCTACACCTTC
.	.	TRBJ1-1	TRBV11-1	CASSLVRGSGTEAFF	TGTGCCAGCAGCTTAGTAAGGGGGTCTGGTACTGAAGCTTTCTTT
.	.	TRBJ2-1	TRBV9	CASSADVGQGGEQFF	TGTGCCAGCAGCGCAGATGTGGGCCAGGGTGGTGAGCAGTTCTTC
.	.	TRBJ2-5	TRBV27	CASSFPGGETQYF	TGTGCCAGCAGTTTCCCAGGGGGGGAGACCCAGTACTTC
.	.	TRBJ2-7	TRBV28	CASSLFEGTYEQYF	TGTGCCAGCAGTTTATTTGAGGGAACCTACGAGCAGTACTTC
.	few	TRBJ2-6	TRBV7-3	CASSPPGSGANVLTF	TGTGCCAGCAGCCCTCCCGGCTCTGGGGCCAACGTCCTGACTTTC
.	.	TRBJ1-1	TRBV28	CASSLYPAGTEAFF	TGTGCCAGCAGCCTTTACCCGGCCGGCACTGAAGCTTTCTTT
TRBD2	.	TRBJ2-5	TRBV28	CASSWLAGVGETQYF	TGTGCCAGCAGTTGGCTAGCGGGAGTAGGAGAGACCCAGTACTTC
TRBD2	.	TRBJ2-1	TRBV5-4	CASSLPRSGGVNEQFF	TGTGCCAGCAGCTTACCTAGAAGCGGGGGGGTAAATGAGCAGTTCTTC
.	.	TRBJ1-5	TRBV5-3	CARSSAKRSDQPQHF	TGTGCCAGAAGCTCAGCGAAGCGGTCCGATCAGCCCCAGCATTTT
.	.	TRBJ1-1	TRBV27	CASSLSGTTNTEAFF	TGTGCCAGCAGTTTATCGGGGACAACGAACACTGAAGCTTTCTTT
.	.	TRBJ1-2	TRBV5-8	CASSLTVIGYGYTF	TGTGCCAGCAGCTTGACCGTGATAGGCTATGGCTACACCTTC
TRBD1	.	TRBJ2-2	TRBV6-6	CASTPGTEPPGELFF	TGTGCCAGCACCCCGGGGACAGAGCCTCCCGGGGAGCTGTTTTTT
.	.	TRBJ2-2	TRBV15	CATSRARQNTGELFF	TGTGCCACCAGCAGGGCCCGACAGAACACCGGGGAGCTGTTTTTT
.	.	TRBJ2-6	TRBV7-9	CASSSSTSGANVLTF	TGTGCCAGCAGCTCGTCGACCTCTGGGGCCAACGTCCTGACTTTC
.	.	TRBJ1-1	TRBV7-3	CASSLLGQGVTEAFF	TGTGCCAGCAGCTTACTGGGTCAGGGAGTTACTGAAGCTTTCTTT
.	.	TRBJ1-2	TRBV24-1	CATSGRGASDGYTF	TGTGCCACCAGCGGTCGGGGGGCCTCCGATGGCTACACCTTC